The T cell receptor beta chain described here comes from a study of CD8 T cells in ankylosing spondylitis. Quantitative 5'-RACE with molecular barcodes generated TCR beta libraries. One entry per CDR3 protein results from TCRdb running MiXCR on the 5' RACE reads. Among more than 250,000 distinct CDR3 sequences listed, around 10% were seen once. This clonotype was counted many times. What it binds is not known. Trimming left V 4 bases short and J 1 base short, with 12 bases between. This CDR3 contains 15 residues. Looked up from germline, CDR1 is MNHNS and CDR2 is SASEGT. Study observations and caveats: Blood of patients with ankylosing spondylitis appeared to be characterized by a TCR beta motif of seven or eight highly homologous variants. Disease-linked clones had a CD8+ phenotype and relatively low frequency in peripheral blood. As reported, disease-linked clones showed significant enrichment in matched ankylosing spondylitis synovial fluid.

The chain is built from TRBV6-1 and TRBJ2-3; weak D call: TRBD1 (6 bases). Sequencing used blood, either unsorted or a sorted T cell fraction (not recorded which). The clonotype comes from a female donor with ankylosing spondylitis or in good health (not recorded which). CDR3 DNA: TGTGCCAGCAGTGCTGGCAGGGGAGGCACAGATACGCAGTATTTT. Protein product: CASSAGRGGTDTQYF.